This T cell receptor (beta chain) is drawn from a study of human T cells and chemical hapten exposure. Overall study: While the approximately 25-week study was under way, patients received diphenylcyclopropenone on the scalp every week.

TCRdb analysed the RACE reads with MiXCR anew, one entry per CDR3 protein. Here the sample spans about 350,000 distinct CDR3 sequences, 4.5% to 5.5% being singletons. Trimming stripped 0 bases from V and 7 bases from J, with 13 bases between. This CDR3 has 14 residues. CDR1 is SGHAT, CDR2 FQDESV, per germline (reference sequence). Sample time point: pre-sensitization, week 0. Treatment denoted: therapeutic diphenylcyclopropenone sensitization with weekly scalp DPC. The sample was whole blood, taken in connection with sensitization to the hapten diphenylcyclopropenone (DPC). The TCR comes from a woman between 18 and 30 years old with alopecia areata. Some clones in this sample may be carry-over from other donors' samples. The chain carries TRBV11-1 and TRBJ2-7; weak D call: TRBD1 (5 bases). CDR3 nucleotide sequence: TGTGCCAGCAGCTTAGCCGGCAGGGCGAGGGAGCAGTACTTC. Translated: CASSLAGRAREQYF.